These 30 T cell receptor beta chains were sequenced from one sample in a study of T-cell reconstitution after alpha-beta-depleted transplantation in children. As it was prepared, the TCRbeta library received unique molecular identifiers. TCRdb re-derived calls from the PCR reads in MiXCR, one entry per CDR3 protein. This repertoire shows 700,000 to 850,000 distinct CDR3 sequences, about 15% found once; its top ten account for approximately 4.5%. Sequencing was performed on PBMCs, mostly from graft donor cells, taken 360 days after TCRalphabeta/CD19-depleted stem cell transplant. The receptors were sampled from a male patient between 5 and 17 years old who had a stem cell transplant for acute lymphoblastic leukemia, so the T cells may come from the graft donor.

This chain links TRBV20-1 with TRBJ2-7, with D perhaps assigned TRBD1 or TRBD2 (5 bases each). Trimming took off 4 bases at V and 4 bases at J, with 26 bases between the two ends. The CDR3 contains 17 residues. In germline, CDR1 is DFQATT, CDR2 SNEGSKA (reference sequence). CDR3 in amino acids: CSATRGPLGSDFYEQYF. The CDR3 nucleotides are TGCAGTGCTACAAGGGGACCCCTCGGATCGGACTTTTACGAGCAGTACTTC.

V gene TRBV3-1 combines with J gene TRBJ2-7; D unclear. This CDR3 region has 13 residues. Trimming took 4 bases from V and 6 from J, leaving 13 bases between them. CDR1 is LGHDT and CDR2 is YNNKEL in the germline V gene (reference sequence). The CDR3 protein is CASSPTRSGEQYF. The DNA for the CDR3 is TGTGCCAGCAGCCCGACGAGATCGGGCGAGCAGTACTTC.

The table lists this clonotype with a count of one. The chain joins TRBV9 to TRBJ1-1; 10 bases match TRBD1. Per the germline V gene, CDR1 is SGDLS and CDR2 is YYNGEE. The CDR3 sequence is 16 residues long. V lost 7 bases to trimming and J lost 1 base; unmatched junction nucleotides: 10. This chain's CDR3 is CASAGTGAPSNTEAFF. The CDR3 region has the DNA TGTGCCAGCGCCGGGACAGGGGCCCCCTCGAACACTGAAGCTTTCTTT.

This clonotype was observed at least ten times. V is TRBV9 and J is TRBJ2-7; D is possibly TRBD1 (6 bases). The length of the CDR3 is 17 residues. Germline values: CDR1 SGDLS, CDR2 YYNGEE. The V and J ends lost 1 base and 2 bases respectively, with 19 bases between them. The CDR3 reads CASSVLARDTVPYEQYF. DNA of the CDR3: TGTGCCAGCAGCGTACTAGCTAGGGACACCGTCCCCTACGAGCAGTACTTC. The full variable domain, completed using reference TRBV9 and TRBJ2-7, is DSGVTQTPKHLITATGQRVTLRCSPRSGDLSVYWYQQSLDQGLQFLIQYYNGEERAKGNILERFSAQQFPDLHSELNLSSLELGDSALYFCASSVLARDTVPYEQYFGPGTRLTVT.

This clonotype was found a few times. The rearrangement joins TRBV7-3 to TRBJ2-3; TRBD1 matches at 7 bases. Unmatched junction bases numbered 7, after V lost 4 bases and J lost 0 bases. From germline, CDR1 is SGHTA and CDR2 FQGTGA. The CDR3 has 16 amino acids. The CDR3 DNA sequence: TGTGCCAGCAGCTACACCCGACAGGGTAGCACAGATACGCAGTATTTT. Translating it yields CASSYTRQGSTDTQYF.

This clonotype was seen only a few times. The chain recombines TRBV2 with TRBJ2-1; the D is unclear. This CDR3 spans 12 amino acids. The V gene's germline CDR1 is SNHLY and CDR2 FYNNEI. V was shortened by 4 bases and J by 5 bases, with 6 bases between the two germline ends. The CDR3 protein is CASSAGNNEQFF. DNA of the CDR3: TGTGCCAGCAGTGCTGGAAACAATGAGCAGTTCTTC.

The chain joins TRBV3-1 to TRBJ2-5; no reliable D call. V was cut by 8 bases and J by 1 base, with 11 bases left in between. Germline CDR1 LGHDT, CDR2 YNNKEL (reference sequence). The CDR3 length is 13 residues. Here the CDR3 reads CASCLGVQETQYF. The CDR3, as DNA: TGTGCCAGCTGCCTTGGAGTCCAAGAGACCCAGTACTTC.

This clonotype was picked up a small number of times. The CDR3 DNA reads as TGTGCCAGCTCACCAGAGGGGACCCGGATTTTGAACACTGAAGCTTTCTTT. Encoded protein: CASSPEGTRILNTEAFF. The chain employs TRBV18 and TRBJ1-1; a possible D gene is TRBD1 (5 bases). Deletions cut 2 bases from V and 0 bases from J, with 16 bases between. Germline CDR1 is KGHSH and CDR2 is LQKENI. The CDR3 extends over 17 amino acids. Full variable domain (missing parts from reference TRBV18 and TRBJ1-1): NAGVMQNPRHLVRRRGQEARLRCSPMKGHSHVYWYRQLPEEGLKFMVYLQKENIIDESGMPKERFSAEFPKEGPSILRIQQVVRGDSAAYFCASSPEGTRILNTEAFFGQGTRLTVV.

This clonotype was seen a few times. The V call is TRBV6-5, the J call TRBJ2-1, with D perhaps matching TRBD2 (6 bases). Germline values: CDR1 MNHEY, CDR2 SVGAGI. V lost 4 bases to trimming and J lost 2 bases, with 15 bases between them. The CDR3 covers 16 residues. CDR3 residues: CASSSLSGVAYNEQFF. The CDR3 nucleotides are TGTGCCAGCAGTTCCCTTTCGGGAGTGGCCTACAATGAGCAGTTCTTC.

The chain is built from TRBV5-1 and TRBJ2-2; no reliable D call. CDR1 SGHRS and CDR2 YFSETQ come from the germline V gene. The CDR3 covers 15 residues. The germline V and J ends were trimmed by 3 bases and 5 bases, with 14 bases remaining between them. The CDR3 reads CASSSGPSKTGELFF. Written as DNA, the CDR3 is TGCGCCAGCAGCTCAGGACCATCCAAAACCGGGGAGCTGTTTTTT.

This clonotype was counted between two and nine times. The chain recombines TRBV4-1 with TRBJ2-5; 7 bases are a match to TRBD2. The length of the CDR3 is 16 residues. Germline V lookup: CDR1 MGHRA, CDR2 YSYEKL. V was clipped by 1 base and J by 2 bases; unmatched bases: 7. DNA of the CDR3: TGCGCCAGCAGCCAAGTAGTAGGGAGGGCACAAGAGACCCAGTACTTC. Translating gives CASSQVVGRAQETQYF.

This clonotype was picked up many times. V is TRBV28 and J is TRBJ1-5; TRBD1 is a possible D gene (5 bases). The V end was cut by 8 bases, the J end by 4 bases, with 21 bases between. Germline V CDR1 and CDR2: MDHEN, SYDVKM. The CDR3 runs to 16 residues. The CDR3 region has the DNA TGTGCCAGCTACCGTCGTGGTAGGGCAGGGAATCAGCCCCAGCATTTT. It is translated as CASYRRGRAGNQPQHF.

The chain recombines TRBV4-1 with TRBJ2-7; maybe TRBD1 (5 bases). Germline CDR1 MGHRA, CDR2 YSYEKL. This CDR3 has 14 residues. The V end lost 4 bases, the J end lost 2 bases, and 12 bases lay between the germline ends. CDR3 protein: CASSPQALTYEQYF. CDR3 sequence (DNA): TGCGCCAGCAGCCCACAGGCCTTAACCTACGAGCAGTACTTC.

The table lists this clonotype with a few counts. This rearrangement joins TRBV5-1 to TRBJ2-6; D perhaps matches TRBD2 (5 bases). The ends were cut back, 4 bases at V and 4 bases at J, with 21 bases in the middle. This CDR3 has 18 residues. CDR1 is SGHRS and CDR2 is YFSETQ in the germline V gene. The CDR3 reads CASSPEGGRAGGANVLTF. CDR3 nucleotides: TGCGCCAGCAGCCCGGAAGGAGGTAGGGCGGGCGGGGCCAACGTCCTGACTTTC.

This clonotype was seen more than once but under ten times. The chain couples TRBV12-3 or TRBV12-4 to TRBJ2-7; no definite D call. V lost 6 bases to trimming and J lost 5 bases, with 23 bases between them. CDR3 size: 16 residues. The CDR3 DNA reads as TGTGCCAGCAGGGACGAGTCCCTGGGCTCGTCAGACGAGCAGTACTTC. The encoded protein is CASRDESLGSSDEQYF.

Comments on this clonotype: This may be a read error, as it is one base from a much larger clone. The chain has TRBV6-1 and TRBJ2-3; D possibly corresponds to TRBD2 (5 bases). The CDR3 has 15 amino acids. Germline values: CDR1 MNHNS, CDR2 SASEGT. The DNA for the CDR3 is TGTGCCAGCAGCCCTACTAGGGTTAGCAGAGATACGCAGTATTTT. Its protein is CASSPTRVSRDTQYF.

This clonotype was detected a few times. The genes are TRBV5-1 and TRBJ2-2, with D maybe TRBD1 (6 bases). This CDR3 contains 15 residues. CDR1 and CDR2 (germline): SGHRS, YFSETQ. V was clipped by 3 bases and J by 4 bases, with 13 bases between them. The CDR3 DNA is TGCGCCAGCAGCTGGACAGCCTCGGGCACCGGGGAGCTGTTTTTT. This sequence encodes CASSWTASGTGELFF.

The genes are TRBV5-1 and TRBJ2-1, with a weak D call TRBD2 (8 bases). CDR1 is SGHRS and CDR2 is YFSETQ in the germline V gene. The CDR3 extends over 16 amino acids. The V end lost 8 bases, the J end lost 4 bases, and 22 bases lay between the germline ends. The CDR3 DNA reads TGCGCCAGTTTTTACAGGGGCCGGGAGGGTTACAATGAGCAGTTCTTC. This gives the protein CASFYRGREGYNEQFF.

The gene calls are TRBV25-1 and TRBJ1-1; 8 positions agree with TRBD1. This CDR3 contains 17 residues. The V gene's germline CDR1 is MGHDK and CDR2 SYGVNS. V was clipped by 1 base and J by 1 base; unmatched bases: 8. CDR3 protein: CASSELAGGLRNTEAFF. CDR3 DNA: TGTGCCAGCAGTGAATTGGCAGGGGGCCTGAGGAACACTGAAGCTTTCTTT.

The genes are TRBV6-5 and TRBJ2-1; 8 positions agree with TRBD1. The V segment lost 5 bases and the J segment 3 bases; nucleotides outside the gene matches: 9. The CDR3 has 16 amino acids. The germline V gene has CDR1 MNHEY and CDR2 SVGAGI. The CDR3 DNA reads TGTGCCAGCAGTACTCTAGGACAGGGAAACTACAATGAGCAGTTCTTC. Its protein is CASSTLGQGNYNEQFF.

V is TRBV15 and J is TRBJ1-5; D is perhaps TRBD1 (5 bases). The CDR3 has 18 amino acids. CDR1 is LNHNV and CDR2 is YYDKDF in the germline V gene (reference sequence). Between the trimmed V and J ends, which lost 0 bases and 6 bases, there was a span of 21 bases. CDR3 loop: CATSRDLIGQGGSQPQHF. The CDR3 region has the DNA TGTGCCACCAGCAGAGATCTAATTGGGCAGGGAGGAAGTCAGCCCCAGCATTTT.

The chain employs TRBV12-3 or TRBV12-4 and TRBJ2-5; 15 bases are a match to TRBD2. Unmatched junction bases numbered 3, after V lost 6 bases and J lost 4 bases. The CDR3 extends over 15 amino acids. In DNA, the CDR3 is TGTGCCAGCAGCCGGACTAGCGGGAGGGCAGAGACCCAGTACTTC. Its translation is CASSRTSGRAETQYF.

The table lists this clonotype with many counts. The gene calls are TRBV7-7 and TRBJ2-2, with D hard to call. There are 17 residues in the CDR3. The V end lost 5 bases, the J end lost 6 bases, and 22 bases lay between the germline ends. Germline V gene data show CDR1 as SSHAT and CDR2 as FNYEAQ (reference sequence). The CDR3 DNA follows: TGTGCCAGCAGCCCCTCTTTAGTCACCGGTAACGCCGGGGAGCTGTTTTTT. This translates into CASSPSLVTGNAGELFF.

This clonotype was recorded a few times. In nucleotides, the CDR3 is TGTGCCAGCAGCTTAGTCCGTACAGTTTCCTACGAGCAGTACTTC. Amino acid sequence: CASSLVRTVSYEQYF. The chain carries TRBV11-2 and TRBJ2-7, with D uncertain. This CDR3 region has 15 residues. Trimming took off 1 base at V and 1 base at J, with 11 bases between the two ends. Germline CDR1 reads SGHAT; CDR2 reads FQNNGV.

The chain recombines TRBV21-1 with TRBJ2-1. TRBV21-1 counts as a pseudogene. This CDR3 spans 12 amino acids. CDR3 in amino acids: CASNVGCGEQFF. CDR3 nucleotide sequence: TGTGCCAGCAACGTTGGTTGTGGCGAGCAGTTCTTC.

The sample holds one count of this clonotype. This chain uses TRBV2 with TRBJ2-7, with D uncertain. This CDR3 is 14 amino acids long. V gave up 0 bases and J gave up 2 bases, with 8 bases separating them. The germline V gene has CDR1 SNHLY and CDR2 FYNNEI. CDR3 sequence: CASSEAGRPYEQYF. The CDR3 DNA reads as TGTGCCAGCAGTGAAGCGGGAAGGCCCTACGAGCAGTACTTC.

In this sample, this clonotype turned up a few times. The rearrangement joins TRBV12-3 or TRBV12-4 to TRBJ2-5; TRBD2 matches at 13 bases. V lost 4 bases and J lost 5; bases outside the gene matches: 4. This CDR3 is built from 15 residues. In DNA form, the CDR3 reads TGTGCCAGCAGTTCGACTAGCGGGAGGTGGGAGACCCAGTACTTC. It yields the protein CASSSTSGRWETQYF.

This clonotype showed up just a few times. The chain employs TRBV5-8 and TRBJ2-1, with D maybe TRBD2 (5 bases). The CDR3 covers 15 residues. The germline gives CDR1 SGHTS, CDR2 YDEGEE. With 4 bases removed from V and 3 bases from J, the gap between germline ends came to 14 bases. The CDR3 loop reads CASSPDSGGYNEQFF. As DNA, the CDR3 is TGTGCCAGCAGCCCGGACTCCGGCGGCTACAATGAGCAGTTCTTC.

In its sample, this clonotype was seen a few times. J is TRBJ2-1 and V is TRBV7-3, with D possibly matching TRBD2 (5 bases). Looked up from germline, CDR1 is SGHTA and CDR2 is FQGTGA. The CDR3 covers 12 residues. V was pared by 5 bases and J by 6 bases, with 8 bases between. This chain's CDR3 is CASSRGINEQFF. As DNA, the CDR3 is TGTGCCAGCAGCCGAGGGATCAATGAGCAGTTCTTC.

Only a few counts were recorded for this clonotype. The chain is built from TRBV27 and TRBJ2-6; no clear D. The CDR3 length is 14 residues. V was pared by 6 bases and J by 2 bases, with 8 bases between. The germline CDR1 and CDR2 sequences are MNHEY and SMNVEV (reference sequence). CDR3 bases: TGTGCCAGCAGCCGGTTTACTGGGGCCAACGTCCTGACTTTC. It specifies CASSRFTGANVLTF.